These 19 T cell receptor beta chains were all obtained from the same sample, sequenced in a study of long-term antiretroviral therapy in people with HIV. Survey-level resolution applied to immunoSEQ assay v3.0. Clones were read by immunoSEQ multiplex PCR, and TCRdb kept only the in-frame ones, dropping some. The sample shows about 34,000 clones, roughly four fifths of them seen only once. The specimen was unsorted PBMCs, collected 0.4 years before starting antiretroviral therapy. These receptors were obtained from a man younger than 35 with HIV.

This chain uses TRBV28 with TRBJ2-7; tentatively, D is TRBD1 (7 bases). The CDR3 extends over 15 amino acids. CDR1 MDHEN and CDR2 SYDVKM come from the germline V gene. The V and J ends lost 4 bases and 2 bases respectively, with 15 bases between them. In nucleotides, the CDR3 is TGTGCCAGCAGTTCAGGGGGGACGGAGACCTACGAGCAGTACTTC. Protein product: CASSSGGTETYEQYF.

This chain links TRBV7-3 with TRBJ2-2; 13 bases map to TRBD2. V lost 1 base, J lost 6 bases, and 2 bases stayed unmatched. CDR3 length: 16 residues. CDR1 and CDR2 from the germline V gene are SGHTA and FQGTGA. The CDR3 DNA follows: TGTGCCAGCAGCTTAATCGGACTAGCGGGAGCCGGGGAGCTGTTTTTT. This gives the protein CASSLIGLAGAGELFF.

This clone has a handful of counts. This chain connects TRBV19 to TRBJ2-7, with 8 bases identical to TRBD1. Germline trimming cut 5 bases from V and 4 bases from J; bases unmatched to any gene: 7. The CDR3 is 14 residues long. Germline loops: CDR1 LNHDA, CDR2 SQIVND (reference sequence). CDR3 residues: CASSAGQGEYEQYF. CDR3 DNA: TGTGCCAGTAGTGCAGGACAGGGAGAATACGAGCAGTACTTC.

This clone has more than one count but fewer than ten. The V and J genes are TRBV4-1 and TRBJ1-5; D is perhaps TRBD1 (5 bases). The V end lost 6 bases, the J end lost 0 bases, and 12 bases lay between the germline ends. Germline V gene data show CDR1 as MGHRA and CDR2 as YSYEKL. The CDR3 runs 15 residues. CDR3 nucleotides: TGCGCCAGCAGTCATCAGGGCGGTAGCAATCAGCCCCAGCATTTT. Its translation: CASSHQGGSNQPQHF.

The chain carries TRBV6-1 and TRBJ2-7, with D perhaps TRBD2 (5 bases). CDR3 size: 13 residues. The germline V and J ends were trimmed by 7 bases and 3 bases, with 13 bases remaining between them. Germline CDR1 is MNHNS and CDR2 is SASEGT. DNA of the CDR3: TGTGCCAGCAAGGGTGGGGAGCTCTACGAGCAGTACTTC. Protein product: CASKGGELYEQYF.

This clone has a handful of counts. V is TRBV7-3 and J is TRBJ2-3, with D hard to call. Trimming shortened V by 5 bases and J by 1 base, and 13 bases separated the two germline ends. Germline V gene sequence: CDR1 SGHTA, CDR2 FQGTGA. The CDR3 extends over 15 amino acids. As DNA, the CDR3 is TGTGCCAGCAGCCCCTGGGGTAAGGGCACAGATACGCAGTATTTT. This codes for CASSPWGKGTDTQYF.

This clone is termed medium-sized. At one of its ends the junction is not consistent with the germline gene, which may arise from a read error. The V call is TRBV7-7, the J call TRBJ2-7; TRBD1 agrees at 8 bases. CDR1 is SSHAT, CDR2 FNYEAQ, per germline (reference sequence). The CDR3 covers 14 residues. CDR3 DNA sequence: TGTGCTAGCAGCCCCGGGACAGGTGGACTGGAGCAGTACTTC. Its translation is CASSPGTGGLEQYF.

The chain joins TRBV6-1 to TRBJ2-1; 10 nucleotides match TRBD2. Trimming took 4 bases from V and 0 from J; bases not matched to a gene: 0. CDR1 and CDR2 (germline): MNHNS, SASEGT. There are 15 residues in the CDR3. The CDR3 region has the DNA TGTGCCAGCAGTGGGACTAGCGGCTCCTACAATGAGCAGTTCTTC. This sequence encodes CASSGTSGSYNEQFF.

The chain employs TRBV10-3 and TRBJ2-1; D is ambiguous. The germline V and J ends were trimmed by 3 bases and 9 bases, with 6 bases remaining between them. There are 11 residues in the CDR3. The V gene's germline CDR1 is ENHRY and CDR2 SYGVKD. The CDR3 reads CAISDIFEQFF. The CDR3 nucleotides read TGTGCCATCAGTGACATTTTTGAGCAGTTCTTC.

V usage is TRBV7-6 and J usage is TRBJ2-1, with TRBD2 matching 8 bases. CDR1 and CDR2 (germline): SGHVS, FNYEAQ. The CDR3 loop spans 19 amino acids. Trimming at V came to 4 bases and at J to 6 bases, leaving 20 bases not matched to a gene. The CDR3 sequence: CASSSSRGGGGSRGNEQFF. In nucleotides, the CDR3 is TGTGCCAGCAGCTCCTCGAGGGGTGGCGGGGGGTCACGGGGCAATGAGCAGTTCTTC.

The rearrangement uses TRBV7-9 and TRBJ1-1; D not certain. Germline V gene data show CDR1 as SEHNR and CDR2 as FQNEAQ (reference sequence). This CDR3 has 12 amino acids. The V end was cut by 0 bases, the J end by 11 bases, with 10 bases between. The CDR3 is CASSLADEAAFF. CDR3 nucleotides: TGTGCCAGCAGCTTAGCCGACGAAGCGGCTTTCTTT.

The rearrangement links TRBV7-3 to TRBJ1-3; D gene uncertain. The V end lost 4 bases, the J end lost 0 bases, and 10 bases lay between the germline ends. The V gene's germline CDR1 is SGHTA and CDR2 FQGTGA. The CDR3 covers 15 residues. As DNA, the CDR3 is TGTGCCAGCAGCTCGTCTGGGAGCTCTGGAAACACCATATATTTT. It encodes CASSSSGSSGNTIYF.

V and J are TRBV7-9 and TRBJ2-5; TRBD2 matches 9 bases. V was clipped by 6 bases and J by 3 bases; unmatched bases: 8. The CDR3 sequence is 15 residues long. Per the germline V gene, CDR1 is SEHNR and CDR2 is FQNEAQ (reference sequence). CDR3 nucleotide sequence: TGTGCCAGCAGTCTCAGCGGGGGGAGAAAAGAGACCCAGTACTTC. Protein sequence: CASSLSGGRKETQYF.

The chain combines TRBV7-2 with TRBJ2-5, with a tentative D call TRBD2 (5 bases). Germline V gives CDR1 SGHTA, CDR2 FQGNSA. The CDR3 sequence is 13 residues long. Trimming stripped 1 base from V and 9 bases from J, with 12 bases between. The CDR3 DNA reads as TGTGCCAGCAGCTTAGATTTAAAGGAGGCCCAGTACTTC. Its protein is CASSLDLKEAQYF.

The V gene is TRBV7-6, the J gene TRBJ2-7; TRBD2 is a possible D gene (5 bases). Germline lookup yields CDR1 SGHVS and CDR2 FNYEAQ. The length of the CDR3 is 13 residues. The V end was cut by 5 bases, the J end by 5 bases, with 13 bases between. CDR3 region: CASSQGLLNEQYF. The CDR3 region has the DNA TGTGCCAGCAGCCAAGGACTCCTTAACGAGCAGTACTTC.

The table lists this clone with a count of one. Here the CDR3 DNA reads TGTGCCAGCAGCTTGCAGGGGAGCTCCTATAATTCACCCCTCCACTTT. Protein product: CASSLQGSSYNSPLHF. The J gene is TRBJ1-6, the V gene TRBV7-6; D is possibly TRBD1 (6 bases). Trimming cost V 3 bases and J 0 bases, with 9 bases left between them. This CDR3 spans 16 amino acids. Germline V gene sequence: CDR1 SGHVS, CDR2 FNYEAQ.

The J gene is TRBJ2-1, the V gene TRBV5-5; D is uncertain. Germline lookup yields CDR1 SGHKS and CDR2 YYEKEE (reference sequence). Trimming removed 0 bases from V and 4 bases from J, with 8 bases in between. This CDR3 spans 14 amino acids. The CDR3, as DNA: TGTGCCAGCAGCTTGGAACTGACTTACAATGAGCAGTTCTTC. It is translated as CASSLELTYNEQFF.

The V and J genes are TRBV5-6 and TRBJ2-4, with a tentative D call TRBD1 (6 bases). The CDR3 loop spans 16 amino acids. Germline loops: CDR1 SGHDT, CDR2 YYEEEE. Trimming removed 1 base from V and 5 bases from J, with 16 bases in between. CDR3 loop: CASSLRQDIGENIQYF. In DNA, the CDR3 is TGTGCCAGCAGCTTGAGACAGGACATAGGCGAAAACATTCAGTACTTC.

The rearrangement uses TRBV7-9 and TRBJ2-5, with 7 bases lining up with TRBD2. Germline CDR1 is SEHNR and CDR2 is FQNEAQ (reference sequence). After removal of 4 bases from V and 1 base from J, the junction contained 3 bases not matched to a gene. The CDR3 totals 14 residues. The CDR3 is CASSSSGTQETQYF. The CDR3 DNA reads TGTGCCAGCAGCTCTAGCGGAACCCAAGAGACCCAGTACTTC. Filled out from reference TRBV7-9 and TRBJ2-5, the complete variable domain reads DTGVSQNPRHKITKRGQNVTFRCDPISEHNRLYWYRQTLGQGPEFLTYFQNEAQLEKSRLLSDRFSAERPKGSFSTLEIQRTEQGDSAMYLCASSSSGTQETQYFGPGTRLLVL.